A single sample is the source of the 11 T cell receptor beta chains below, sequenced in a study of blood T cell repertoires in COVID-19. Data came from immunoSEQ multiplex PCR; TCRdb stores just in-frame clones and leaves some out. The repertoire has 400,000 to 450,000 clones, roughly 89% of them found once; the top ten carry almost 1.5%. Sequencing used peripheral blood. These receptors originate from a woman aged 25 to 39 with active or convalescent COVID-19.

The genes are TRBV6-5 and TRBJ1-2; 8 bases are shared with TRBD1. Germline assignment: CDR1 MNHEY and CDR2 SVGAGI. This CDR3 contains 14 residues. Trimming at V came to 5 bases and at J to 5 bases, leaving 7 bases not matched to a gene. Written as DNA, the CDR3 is TGTGCCAGCAGTAGACCCTACAGGGGGTATGGCTACACCTTC. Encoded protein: CASSRPYRGYGYTF.

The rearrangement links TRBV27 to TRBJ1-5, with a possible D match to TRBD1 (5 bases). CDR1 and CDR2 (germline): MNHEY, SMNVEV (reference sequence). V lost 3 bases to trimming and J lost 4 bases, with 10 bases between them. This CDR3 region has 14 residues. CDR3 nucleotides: TGTGCCAGCAGTTTGGGGGGAAGGAATCAGCCCCAGCATTTT. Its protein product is CASSLGGRNQPQHF.

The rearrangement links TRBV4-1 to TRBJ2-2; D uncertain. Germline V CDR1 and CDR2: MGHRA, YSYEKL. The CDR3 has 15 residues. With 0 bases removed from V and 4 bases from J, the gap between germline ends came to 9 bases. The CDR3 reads CASSQEPTSTGELFF. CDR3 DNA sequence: TGCGCCAGCAGCCAAGAACCCACGAGCACCGGGGAGCTGTTTTTT.

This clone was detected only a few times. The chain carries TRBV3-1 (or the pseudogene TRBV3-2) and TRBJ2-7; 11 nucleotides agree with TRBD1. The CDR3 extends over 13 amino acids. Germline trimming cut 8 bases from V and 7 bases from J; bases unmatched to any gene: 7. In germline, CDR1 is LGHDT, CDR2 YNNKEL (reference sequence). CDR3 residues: CASFGQGASEQYF. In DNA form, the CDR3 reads TGTGCCAGCTTCGGACAGGGGGCGAGTGAGCAGTACTTC.

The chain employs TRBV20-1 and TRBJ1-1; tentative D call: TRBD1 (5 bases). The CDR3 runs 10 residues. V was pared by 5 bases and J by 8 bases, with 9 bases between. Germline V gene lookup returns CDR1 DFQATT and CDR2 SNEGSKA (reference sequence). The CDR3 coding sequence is TGCAGTGCTCCAGGGCCCGAAGCTTTCTTT. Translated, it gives CSAPGPEAFF.

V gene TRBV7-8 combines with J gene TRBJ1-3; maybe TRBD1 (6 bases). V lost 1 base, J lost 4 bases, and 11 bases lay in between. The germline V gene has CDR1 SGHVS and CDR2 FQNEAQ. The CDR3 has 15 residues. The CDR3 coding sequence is TGTGCCAGCAGCTTAGGGCAGGGGTACGGAAACACCATATATTTT. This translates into CASSLGQGYGNTIYF.

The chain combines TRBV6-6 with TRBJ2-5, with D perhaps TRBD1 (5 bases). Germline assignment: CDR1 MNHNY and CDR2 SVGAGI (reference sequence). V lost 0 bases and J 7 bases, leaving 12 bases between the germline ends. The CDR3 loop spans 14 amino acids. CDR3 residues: CASSYSPDTGTQYF. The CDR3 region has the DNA TGTGCCAGCAGTTACTCACCCGATACAGGGACCCAGTACTTC.

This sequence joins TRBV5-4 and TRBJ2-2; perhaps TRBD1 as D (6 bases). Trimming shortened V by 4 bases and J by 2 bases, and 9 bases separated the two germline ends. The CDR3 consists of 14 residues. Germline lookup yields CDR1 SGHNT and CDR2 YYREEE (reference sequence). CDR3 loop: CASSRQENTGELFF. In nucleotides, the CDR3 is TGTGCCAGCAGCCGACAGGAAAACACCGGGGAGCTGTTTTTT. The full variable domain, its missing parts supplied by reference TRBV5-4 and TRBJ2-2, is ETGVTQSPTHLIKTRGQQVTLRCSSQSGHNTVSWYQQALGQGPQFIFQYYREEENGRGNFPPRFSGLQFPNYSSELNVNALELDDSALYLCASSRQENTGELFFGEGSRLTVL.

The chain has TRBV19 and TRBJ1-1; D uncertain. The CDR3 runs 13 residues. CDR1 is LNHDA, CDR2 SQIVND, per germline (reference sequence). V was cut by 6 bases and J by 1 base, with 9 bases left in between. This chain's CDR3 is CASREDTNTEAFF. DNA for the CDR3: TGTGCCAGTAGGGAGGATACGAACACTGAAGCTTTCTTT.

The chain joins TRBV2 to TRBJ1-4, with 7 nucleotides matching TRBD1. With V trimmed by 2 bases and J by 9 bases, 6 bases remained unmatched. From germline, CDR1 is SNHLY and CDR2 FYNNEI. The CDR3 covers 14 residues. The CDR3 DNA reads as TGTGCCAGCAGTGAAACAGGGGATTTACAAAAACTGTTTTTT. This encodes CASSETGDLQKLFF.

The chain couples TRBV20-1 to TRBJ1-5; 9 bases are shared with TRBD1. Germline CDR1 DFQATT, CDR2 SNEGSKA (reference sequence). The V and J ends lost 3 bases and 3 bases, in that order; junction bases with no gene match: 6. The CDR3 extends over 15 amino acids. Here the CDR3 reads CSASVGQGNNQPQHF. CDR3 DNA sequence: TGCAGTGCTAGTGTTGGACAGGGGAACAATCAGCCCCAGCATTTT.